This T cell receptor beta chain came from a study of blood T cell repertoires in COVID-19. Study as a whole: The United States, Italy and Spain supplied acute and convalescent COVID-19 samples. PBMCs, B-cell-depleted T cells, or T cells provided the cDNA or gDNA that made up the material.

Original methodology: Nucleated cell counts were estimated from reference gene primer amplification. The table came from immunoSEQ multiplex PCR; TCRdb's copy has only in-frame clones and leaves some out. The D gene and trimming were derived from the DNA, and the V and J assignments and clone size from that table. The sample lists roughly 200,000 clones, 70% to 90% seen once, with more than 2.5% in the top ten. The V end lost 5 bases, the J end lost 10 bases, and 15 bases lay between the germline ends. CDR3 length equals 13 residues. The germline gives CDR1 SGHNT, CDR2 YENEEA. The origin of this receptor is a man in his fifties or sixties with acute or convalescent COVID-19. Sequenced sample: peripheral blood. V usage is TRBV11-3 and J usage is TRBJ2-1, with D possibly matching TRBD2 (6 bases). The CDR3 nucleotides read TGTGCCAGCAGCGGATGGCCTCGGGGGGAGCAGTTCTTC. Encoded protein: CASSGWPRGEQFF.